These 5 T cell receptor beta chains share one sample of origin, sequenced in a study of blood T cell repertoires in COVID-19. The protocol was immunoSEQ multiplex PCR, while the TCRdb copy is restricted to in-frame clones and leaves out a portion. The sample records 430,000 or so clones, around 90% being singletons. The source material was peripheral blood. The receptors shown here come from a young man with COVID-19, enrolled during active disease.

In nucleotides, the CDR3 is TGTGCCAGCAGGGGACAGGTCACCGGGGAGCTGTTTTTT. Amino acid sequence: CASRGQVTGELFF. The V call is TRBV9, the J call TRBJ2-2; 8 bases agree with TRBD1. The CDR3 has 13 residues. V shed 5 bases, J shed 4 bases, and the junction held 1 base outside the gene matches. The germline gives CDR1 SGDLS, CDR2 YYNGEE.

The gene calls are TRBV4-1 and TRBJ2-3; a weak D match, TRBD1 (6 bases). This CDR3 has 17 residues. Germline-derived CDR1 and CDR2 are MGHRA and YSYEKL. Trimming removed 0 bases from V and 3 bases from J, with 16 bases in between. CDR3 bases: TGCGCCAGCAGCCAAGATCATGGGGGCGTGACAACAGATACGCAGTATTTT. This encodes CASSQDHGGVTTDTQYF.

The V and J genes are TRBV7-9 and TRBJ2-7, with D tentatively TRBD1 (8 bases). The CDR3 sequence is 16 residues long. The V gene lost 5 bases and the J gene lost 0 bases, with 17 bases spanning the gap. The germline CDR1 and CDR2 sequences are SEHNR and FQNEAQ (reference sequence). The CDR3 here is CASSRGDRRSSYEQYF. CDR3 sequence (DNA): TGTGCCAGCAGCCGGGGGGACAGGAGGAGCTCCTACGAGCAGTACTTC.

V and J are TRBV10-3 and TRBJ2-5, with TRBD2 matching 10 bases. Looked up from germline, CDR1 is ENHRY and CDR2 is SYGVKD. This CDR3 region has 18 residues. V shed 3 bases, J shed 1 base, and the junction held 11 bases outside the gene matches. This CDR3 is CAISDPSGGPLGQETQYF. The CDR3 coding sequence is TGTGCCATCAGTGACCCTAGCGGGGGCCCCTTAGGCCAAGAGACCCAGTACTTC.

V is TRBV3-1 (or the pseudogene TRBV3-2) and J is TRBJ2-2; 8 nucleotides match TRBD1. V lost 5 bases, J lost 3 bases, and 8 bases stayed unmatched. Germline V gene lookup returns CDR1 LGHDT and CDR2 YNNKEL (reference sequence). CDR3 length: 16 residues. The CDR3 nucleotides are TGTGCCAGCAGCGTACAGGGGGGCGCGTACACCGGGGAGCTGTTTTTT. Amino acids: CASSVQGGAYTGELFF.